The source of this T cell receptor (beta chain) is a study of blood T cell repertoires in COVID-19. On the study more broadly: Samples of COVID-19 (acute and convalescent) were obtained from the United States, Italy and Spain. PBMCs, B-cell-depleted T cells, or T cells were the source of the cDNA or gDNA that made up the material.

Clones were read by immunoSEQ multiplex PCR, and TCRdb kept only the in-frame ones, dropping some. The sample contains more than 200,000 clones, roughly 80% of which appear only once. Trimming cost V 4 bases and J 2 bases, with 11 bases left between them. This CDR3 is built from 15 residues. In germline, CDR1 is SEHNR, CDR2 FQNEAQ (reference sequence). The TCR sequence derives from an elderly woman with acute or convalescent COVID-19. V and J are TRBV7-9 and TRBJ2-2, with D possibly being TRBD2 (6 bases). What was sequenced was peripheral blood. The CDR3 loop reads CASSYPGVNTGELFF. The CDR3 DNA follows: TGTGCCAGCAGCTATCCGGGAGTTAACACCGGGGAGCTGTTTTTT.